These T cell receptor beta chains were read from a single sample in a study of T-cell reconstitution after alpha-beta-depleted transplantation in children. TCRdb analysed the PCR reads with MiXCR anew, one entry per CDR3 protein. The table has 600,000 to 800,000 distinct CDR3 sequences, around 12% seen once. The material was PBMCs, obtained before TCRalphabeta/CD19-depleted stem cell transplant. The source of these receptors is a girl aged 2-9 years with congenital amegakaryocytic thrombocytopenia, due to receive a stem cell transplant. CDR3s include the opening cysteine and the closing phenylalanine or tryptophan. Fields, in order: V gene, clone size, CDR3 length, J gene, D gene, CDR3 DNA, CDR3 protein. D genes are given only for firm matches. Clone size, where shown, is once, few, many, or a class for clones that have expanded.

>TRBV5-1|many|14|TRBJ2-1|NA
TGCGCCAGCAGCTTGAGCCAGGGCTATAATGAGCAGTTCTTC
CASSLSQGYNEQFF
>TRBV21-1|NA|15|TRBJ2-6|NA
TGTGCCAGCATACCAGGGGGTGGTGGGGCCAACGTCCTGACTTTC
CASIPGGGGANVLTF
>TRBV11-2|NA|16|TRBJ2-1|NA
TGTGCCAGCAGCTACGATGGGTTCAGCTCCTACAATGAGCAGTTCTTC
CASSYDGFSSYNEQFF
>TRBV28|many|15|TRBJ2-7|TRBD2
TGTGCCAGCAGTTTAAGGCGGCTAGCGGGCTACGAGCAGTACTTC
CASSLRRLAGYEQYF
>TRBV19|NA|17|TRBJ1-6|NA
TGTGCCAGTAGTCTCAACCCCGGGACACGGCAAGGTTCACCCCTCCACTTT
CASSLNPGTRQGSPLHF
>TRBV20-1|NA|12|TRBJ2-7|NA
TGCAGTGCTCAGGACATGTCCTACGAGCAGTACTTC
CSAQDMSYEQYF
>TRBV20-1|many|14|TRBJ2-7|TRBD1
TGCAGTGCTAACCCGACGACAGGGCGCTACGAGCAGTACTTC
CSANPTTGRYEQYF
>TRBV19|few|17|TRBJ1-5|NA
TGTGCCAGTAGTAACCCCGGGGGAACACATAGCAATCAGCCCCAGCATTTT
CASSNPGGTHSNQPQHF
>TRBV6-6|many|13|TRBJ2-5|NA
TGTGCCAGCAGTACCAGTTTGGGGGAGACCCAGTACTTC
CASSTSLGETQYF
>TRBV29-1|few|11|TRBJ1-3|NA
TGCAGCGTTGAAGTTGGAAACACCATATATTTT
CSVEVGNTIYF
>TRBV7-2|many|13|TRBJ1-1|NA
TGTGCCAGCAGCTTTCATAGGAACACTGAAGCTTTCTTT
CASSFHRNTEAFF
>TRBV5-1|few|17|TRBJ2-1|TRBD2
TGCGCCAGCAGCTTCGGGACTAGCGGGACAACCTACAATGAGCAGTTCTTC
CASSFGTSGTTYNEQFF
>TRBV5-1|few|16|TRBJ2-3|TRBD2
TGCGCCAGCAGCTCGACTAGCGGGGGGAGATGGGATACGCAGTATTTT
CASSSTSGGRWDTQYF
>TRBV6-5|NA|15|TRBJ2-6|NA
TGTGCCAGCAGTTACTCAGGGGCTGGGGCCAACGTCCTGACTTTC
CASSYSGAGANVLTF
>TRBV5-1|many|16|TRBJ2-2|TRBD2
TGCGCCAGCAGCTTGTATCTAGCGGGAGAGTCGGGGGAGCTGTTTTTT
CASSLYLAGESGELFF
>TRBV7-2|many|16|TRBJ2-7|TRBD2
TGTGCCAGCAGCTTAACTGGGACTAGCGGGAGTCGGGAGCAGTACTTC
CASSLTGTSGSREQYF
>TRBV12-3/TRBV12-4|many|15|TRBJ1-3|NA
TGTGCCAGCAGTTTCCTCCTTACCTCTGGAAACACCATATATTTT
CASSFLLTSGNTIYF
>TRBV28|NA|17|TRBJ2-4|NA
TGTGCCAGCAGTTCCGCGACATCAGGCATTACAAGGTACATTCAGTACTTC
CASSSATSGITRYIQYF
>TRBV5-1|NA|15|TRBJ2-2|NA
TGCGCCAGCAGCCCGATGGGGCCCGACACCGGGGAGCTGTTTTTT
CASSPMGPDTGELFF
>TRBV7-9|few|14|TRBJ1-5|NA
TGTGCCAGCAGTCTAGACAGCTACAATCAGCCCCAGCATTTT
CASSLDSYNQPQHF
>TRBV7-2|NA|16|TRBJ2-7|TRBD2
TGTGCCAGCAGCCGAAGGTCCTCGGGACTAACCTACGAGCAGTACTTC
CASSRRSSGLTYEQYF
>TRBV5-1|NA|18|TRBJ2-3|TRBD2
TGCGCCAGCAGCTTGGTATGGCTAGCGGGAGCGAACACAGATACGCAGTATTTT
CASSLVWLAGANTDTQYF
>TRBV12-3/TRBV12-4|NA|13|TRBJ2-1|NA
TGTGCCAGCAGTAGACAAGCCTACAATGAGCAGTTCTTC
CASSRQAYNEQFF
>TRBV29-1|many|11|TRBJ2-1|NA
TGCAGCGTTTTACCCTCCTATGAGCAGTTCTTC
CSVLPSYEQFF
>TRBV7-3|few|14|TRBJ1-1|NA
TGTGCCAGCAGCCCTAATGACAGAAACACTGAAGCTTTCTTT
CASSPNDRNTEAFF
>TRBV6-5|many|16|TRBJ1-4|NA
TGTGCCAGCAGTTACGGCCGCACAGGGACGGGAGAAAAACTGTTTTTT
CASSYGRTGTGEKLFF
>TRBV29-1|many|13|TRBJ1-4|NA
TGCAGCGCCAGAGGGGGATCTAATGAAAAACTGTTTTTT
CSARGGSNEKLFF
>TRBV29-1|many|13|TRBJ1-3|NA
TGCAGCGTTGATTCACCAGGGGGAAACACCATATATTTT
CSVDSPGGNTIYF
>TRBV4-1|many|18|TRBJ1-2|TRBD1
TGCGCCAGCAGCCACCCATTCCGGGACAGGGGTGTAAACTATGGCTACACCTTC
CASSHPFRDRGVNYGYTF
>TRBV20-1|many|15|TRBJ1-1|NA
TGCAGTGCTAGCTACAGAACACTCCTGAACACTGAAGCTTTCTTT
CSASYRTLLNTEAFF
>TRBV10-3|many|15|TRBJ2-1|TRBD1
TGTGCCATCAGCCCCGGGACAGGGGGAAACAATGAGCAGTTCTTC
CAISPGTGGNNEQFF
>TRBV5-1|many|15|TRBJ2-2|NA
TGCGCCAGCAGCTTGGGCGGTTTTAACACCGGGGAGCTGTTTTTT
CASSLGGFNTGELFF
>TRBV12-5|many|14|TRBJ1-4|NA
TGTGCTAGTGGTTTGGCCGGGATAAATGAAAAACTGTTTTTT
CASGLAGINEKLFF